Listed below are T cell receptor beta chains from one sample, sequenced in a study of technical replicates of blood from a handful of donors. The protocol was immunoSEQ multiplex PCR, while the TCRdb copy is restricted to in-frame clones and leaves out a portion. There are about 74,000 clones in the sample; roughly 94% occur only once, and around 0.24% lies in the top ten. Sequencing was done on a sample of T cells isolated from PBMCs. These receptors all stem from a human donor in good health. The CDR3 runs from the conserved cysteine through the conserved F or W. D genes are given only for firm matches. Part of the rows lack a size; the others show once, few, many or a class for expanded clones.

d_gene	v_gene	abundance	j_gene	CDR3aa	CDR3nt
TRBD1	TRBV11-2	.	TRBJ2-5	CASSYPGQEGETQYF	TGTGCCAGCAGCTACCCGGGACAGGAGGGAGAGACCCAGTACTTC
.	TRBV30	.	TRBJ2-2	CAWSGGVAGELFF	TGTGCCTGGAGCGGAGGGGTCGCCGGGGAGCTGTTTTTT
.	TRBV14	.	TRBJ1-2	CASSPVKRVDGYTF	TGTGCCAGCAGCCCCGTTAAACGGGTCGACGGCTACACCTTC
.	TRBV19	.	TRBJ2-1	CASSMYEREQFF	TGTGCCAGTAGTATGTACGAGAGGGAGCAGTTCTTC
TRBD1	TRBV27	.	TRBJ1-5	CASSLDRVRPQHF	TGTGCCAGCAGTCTGGACAGGGTCCGGCCCCAGCATTTT
.	TRBV4-1	.	TRBJ1-1	CASSQKTGQSAFF	TGCGCCAGCAGCCAAAAAACAGGGCAGTCAGCTTTCTTT
.	TRBV6-1	.	TRBJ1-1	CASKLGTNEAFF	TGTGCCAGCAAATTGGGGACAAATGAAGCTTTCTTT
TRBD1	TRBV6-1	.	TRBJ2-5	CASREQGPQYF	TGTGCCAGCAGAGAACAGGGGCCCCAGTACTTC
.	TRBV4-2	.	TRBJ1-2	CASSQTGDYGYTF	TGTGCCAGCAGTCAGACCGGGGACTATGGCTACACCTTC
.	TRBV29-1	.	TRBJ2-1	CSVEDLGLPRGRSYNEQFF	TGCAGCGTTGAAGATCTTGGGCTCCCTCGGGGTAGGTCCTACAATGAGCAGTTCTTC
.	TRBV25-1	.	TRBJ1-3	CASSEASSGNTIYF	TGTGCCAGCAGTGAAGCCAGCTCTGGAAACACCATATATTTT
TRBD1	TRBV5-1	.	TRBJ1-2	CASSPRTGGTYGYTF	TGCGCCAGCAGCCCTCGGACAGGGGGGACCTATGGCTACACCTTC
TRBD1	TRBV6-5	.	TRBJ1-1	CASSYGQGHAFF	TGTGCCAGCAGTTACGGACAGGGTCACGCTTTCTTT
TRBD1	TRBV6-5	.	TRBJ2-5	CASSYSRTGGETQYF	TGTGCCAGCAGTTACTCCCGCACAGGGGGGGAGACCCAGTACTTC
TRBD1	TRBV5-1	.	TRBJ2-2	CASSEATGVYTGELFF	TGCGCCAGCAGCGAAGCGACAGGGGTTTACACCGGGGAGCTGTTTTTT
.	TRBV30	.	TRBJ2-5	CAWSVSRYQETQYF	TGTGCCTGGAGTGTTTCGAGATACCAAGAGACCCAGTACTTC
.	TRBV6-6	.	TRBJ1-1	CASSYSAGVAEAFF	TGTGCCAGCAGTTACTCTGCCGGGGTCGCTGAAGCTTTCTTT
.	TRBV7-2	once	TRBJ1-5	CASSFGRGYQPQHF	TGTGCCAGCAGCTTCGGTAGGGGTTACCAGCCCCAGCATTTT
TRBD1	TRBV18	.	TRBJ2-6	CASSPLRDSVNVLTF	TGTGCCAGCTCACCTCTCCGGGACAGCGTCAACGTCCTGACTTTC
TRBD2	TRBV6-5	.	TRBJ2-7	CASRTIAGAVYF	TGTGCCAGCAGAACCATAGCGGGAGCTGTCTACTTC
TRBD1	TRBV7-9	.	TRBJ2-7	CASSLVRKRQGKYEQYF	TGTGCCAGCAGCTTAGTAAGGAAGAGACAGGGGAAATACGAGCAGTACTTC
TRBD2	TRBV6-1	.	TRBJ2-2	CASSEQRGNTGELFF	TGTGCCAGCAGTGAACAGCGGGGAAACACCGGGGAGCTGTTTTTT
.	TRBV19	.	TRBJ1-5	CASSMFLQPQHF	TGTGCCAGTAGTATGTTCCTCCAGCCCCAGCATTTT
TRBD1	TRBV4-1	.	TRBJ1-1	CASSGRDRANTEAFF	TGCGCCAGCAGCGGGAGGGACAGGGCGAACACTGAAGCTTTCTTT
.	TRBV11-3	.	TRBJ2-1	CASSHGREQFF	TGTGCCAGCAGCCACGGTCGTGAGCAGTTCTTC
TRBD1	TRBV2	.	TRBJ1-2	CASSGQGNYGYTF	TGTGCCAGCAGTGGACAGGGTAACTATGGCTACACCTTC
TRBD1	TRBV2	.	TRBJ2-5	CASSENRGETQYF	TGTGCCAGCAGTGAGAACAGGGGTGAGACCCAGTACTTC
TRBD1	TRBV6-6	.	TRBJ1-3	CASSRTGGENTIYF	TGTGCCAGCAGCCGGACAGGGGGAGAAAACACCATATATTTT
.	TRBV7-9	.	TRBJ2-7	CASSPLSGYEQYF	TGTGCCAGCAGCCCCCTGAGTGGCTACGAGCAGTACTTC
TRBD2	TRBV6-1	.	TRBJ2-3	CASRHRDYTDTQYF	TGTGCCAGCAGGCACCGGGACTACACAGATACGCAGTATTTT
TRBD1	TRBV5-4	.	TRBJ1-1	CASSLGQGAGDTEAFF	TGTGCCAGCAGCCTAGGACAGGGGGCGGGGGACACTGAAGCTTTCTTT
.	TRBV7-2	.	TRBJ1-2	CASSFPPTAFYGYTF	TGTGCCAGCAGCTTTCCACCGACAGCATTCTATGGCTACACCTTC
.	TRBV5-1	.	TRBJ2-1	CASSSRQDTYNEQFF	TGCGCCAGCAGCTCAAGACAGGATACCTACAATGAGCAGTTCTTC
.	TRBV19	.	TRBJ1-4	CASSEGTKAKLFF	TGTGCCAGTAGTGAGGGGACTAAGGCAAAACTGTTTTTT
.	TRBV27	once	TRBJ2-3	CASSLGWPGTSTDTQYF	TGTGCCAGCAGTTTAGGGTGGCCGGGTACTAGCACAGATACGCAGTATTTT
TRBD2	TRBV10-1	.	TRBJ2-7	CASSALAGAFYEQYF	TGCGCCAGCAGTGCCCTAGCGGGAGCTTTCTACGAGCAGTACTTC
.	TRBV27	.	TRBJ2-1	CASSLEGDYGTNEQFF	TGTGCCAGCAGTTTGGAAGGGGACTACGGGACAAATGAGCAGTTCTTC
.	TRBV9	.	TRBJ1-5	CASSVGGRGNQPQHF	TGTGCCAGCAGCGTAGGCGGTCGGGGCAATCAGCCCCAGCATTTT
TRBD1	TRBV28	.	TRBJ2-7	CASSLGTGHDYEQYF	TGTGCCAGCAGTCTCGGGACAGGCCATGACTACGAGCAGTACTTC
.	TRBV4-1	.	TRBJ1-4	CASSHRLAGDEKLFF	TGCGCCAGCAGCCATCGTTTGGCAGGGGATGAAAAACTGTTTTTT
.	TRBV5-6	.	TRBJ2-1	CASSFLLWGRRVYNEQFF	TGTGCCAGCAGCTTCCTCCTGTGGGGGAGGAGAGTTTACAATGAGCAGTTCTTC
.	TRBV27	.	TRBJ2-1	CASRPPDSSYNEQFF	TGTGCCAGCAGACCACCGGACAGCTCCTACAATGAGCAGTTCTTC
TRBD1	TRBV5-1	once	TRBJ1-2	CASSKPGQGRDGYTF	TGCGCCAGCAGCAAACCGGGACAGGGGAGGGATGGCTACACCTTC
.	TRBV28	.	TRBJ2-3	CASSPRPSGSDTDTQYF	TGTGCCAGCAGTCCCCGTCCGAGCGGGTCAGACACAGATACGCAGTATTTT
.	TRBV11-1	.	TRBJ2-1	CASSLGREYNEQFF	TGTGCCAGCAGCTTGGGACGGGAGTACAATGAGCAGTTCTTC
.	TRBV6-5	once	TRBJ1-4	CASSSQGPTNEKLFF	TGTGCCAGCAGTTCCCAGGGGCCGACTAATGAAAAACTGTTTTTT
TRBD2	TRBV7-2	.	TRBJ2-1	CASSTSGSFREQFF	TGTGCCAGCAGCACTAGCGGGAGTTTTCGGGAGCAGTTCTTC
TRBD1	TRBV5-1	.	TRBJ2-7	CASSLEPGQASYEQYF	TGCGCCAGCAGCTTGGAACCGGGACAGGCATCCTACGAGCAGTACTTC
TRBD2	TRBV10-1	.	TRBJ2-5	CASSDGLAGQETQYF	TGCGCCAGCAGTGACGGACTAGCGGGCCAAGAGACCCAGTACTTC
.	TRBV6-1	.	TRBJ1-5	CASSPRQRPQPQHF	TGTGCCAGCAGTCCCCGACAAAGACCTCAGCCCCAGCATTTT
TRBD1	TRBV7-9	.	TRBJ2-7	CASSQIRTGNYEQYF	TGTGCCAGCAGCCAAATTCGGACAGGGAACTACGAGCAGTACTTC
.	TRBV28	once	TRBJ2-1	CASSLVSGSVHNEQFF	TGTGCCAGCAGTTTGGTATCGGGATCGGTCCACAATGAGCAGTTCTTC